Listed below are T cell receptor beta chains from one sample, sequenced in a study of T cells in Graves' hyperthyroidism and ophthalmopathy. TCRdb fed the multiplex PCR reads into MiXCR, producing one record per CDR3 protein. The data hold about 640,000 distinct CDR3 sequences, with 45% observed a single time. The specimen was peripheral blood or thyroid tissue (not recorded which). The receptors were sampled from an adult man with Graves' disease, either hyperthyroidism or ophthalmopathy (not recorded which). CDR3s include the opening cysteine and the closing phenylalanine or tryptophan. The D gene is left open where the match is weak. Clone size appears in some rows only: once, few, many, or a class for an expanded clone.

clone size: many
V gene: TRBV7-9
D gene: .
J gene: TRBJ1-3
CDR3 protein: CASSLFPGSGNTIYF
CDR3 DNA: TGTGCCAGCAGCTTATTTCCAGGGTCTGGAAACACCATATATTTT

clone size: .
V gene: TRBV12-3/TRBV12-4
D gene: .
J gene: TRBJ1-2
CDR3 protein: CASSYSGGEANYGYTF
CDR3 DNA: TGTGCCAGCAGTTACTCCGGGGGCGAGGCTAACTATGGCTACACCTTC

clone size: .
V gene: TRBV29-1
D gene: .
J gene: TRBJ1-2
CDR3 protein: CSVESGAASYGYTF
CDR3 DNA: TGCAGCGTTGAAAGTGGGGCGGCCTCTTATGGCTACACCTTC

clone size: few
V gene: TRBV2
D gene: TRBD1
J gene: TRBJ1-5
CDR3 protein: CATGTGGQPQHF
CDR3 DNA: TGTGCCACCGGGACAGGGGGTCAGCCCCAGCATTTT

clone size: few
V gene: TRBV19
D gene: .
J gene: TRBJ1-2
CDR3 protein: CASSILSGGYTF
CDR3 DNA: TGTGCCAGTAGTATTTTGTCAGGTGGCTACACCTTC

clone size: .
V gene: TRBV7-9
D gene: TRBD1
J gene: TRBJ1-1
CDR3 protein: CASSFTGAMNTEAFF
CDR3 DNA: TGTGCCAGCAGCTTTACAGGGGCCATGAACACTGAAGCTTTCTTT

clone size: .
V gene: TRBV9
D gene: TRBD1
J gene: TRBJ1-2
CDR3 protein: CASSVGGQNYGYTF
CDR3 DNA: TGTGCCAGCAGCGTTGGGGGACAGAACTATGGCTACACCTTC

clone size: few
V gene: TRBV20-1
D gene: .
J gene: TRBJ1-5
CDR3 protein: CSARDPLRQPQHF
CDR3 DNA: TGCAGTGCTAGAGATCCGTTGCGGCAGCCCCAGCATTTT

clone size: few
V gene: TRBV2
D gene: TRBD1
J gene: TRBJ1-4
CDR3 protein: CASSDRGRSNEKLFF
CDR3 DNA: TGTGCCAGCAGTGACAGGGGGCGGTCTAATGAAAAACTGTTTTTT

clone size: few
V gene: TRBV20-1
D gene: .
J gene: TRBJ1-1
CDR3 protein: CSARAPAVMNTEAFF
CDR3 DNA: TGCAGTGCTAGAGCTCCGGCAGTCATGAACACTGAAGCTTTCTTT